The rows below give T cell receptor beta chains drawn from one sample of a study of blood T cell repertoires in COVID-19. Repertoires were generated with immunoSEQ multiplex PCR, while TCRdb's copy carries only in-frame clones and drops some. The sample consists of about 240,000 clones, more than 75% of them appearing once. Material for sequencing was peripheral blood. The source is a woman aged 25-40 years who had recovered from COVID-19. The CDR3 runs from the conserved cysteine through the conserved F or W. The order of the fields is V gene, J gene, D gene, clone size, CDR3 protein, CDR3 DNA. The D gene is left open where the match is weak. A clone size is listed for some rows: how often the clone was seen (once, few, many), or a class if it is expanded.

>TRBV19|TRBJ2-7|TRBD1|-
CASSSSLGQGIYEQYF
TGTGCCAGTAGTTCTTCTCTGGGACAGGGGATATACGAGCAGTACTTC
>TRBV7-6|TRBJ2-2|-|-
CASSLFAGSNTGELFF
TGTGCCAGCAGCTTATTTGCGGGGTCGAACACCGGGGAGCTGTTTTTT
>TRBV7-2|TRBJ2-7|-|-
CASTQGPGTSSYEQYF
TGTGCCAGCACACAGGGGCCCGGGACTAGCTCCTACGAGCAGTACTTC
>TRBV5-4|TRBJ2-2|TRBD2|-
CASSSRGGAGNTGELFF
TGTGCCAGCAGCTCCCGCGGGGGGGCGGGAAACACCGGGGAGCTGTTTTTT
>TRBV13|TRBJ1-1|TRBD1|few
CASSPSGTGWTEAFF
TGTGCCAGCAGCCCCAGTGGGACAGGGTGGACTGAAGCTTTCTTT
>TRBV18|TRBJ2-3|TRBD2|once
CASSPLTSGGDDTQYF
TGTGCCAGCTCACCATTGACTAGCGGGGGGGATGATACGCAGTATTTT
>TRBV28|TRBJ1-2|TRBD1|once
CASSSPVTGQGDYGYTF
TGTGCCAGCAGTTCTCCCGTCACCGGACAGGGGGACTATGGCTACACCTTC
>TRBV27|TRBJ2-1|TRBD1|-
CASSGQGGNEQFF
TGTGCCAGCAGTGGACAGGGTGGCAATGAGCAGTTCTTC
>TRBV9|TRBJ1-6|-|-
CASSVEGGAKPSHNSPLHF
TGTGCCAGCAGCGTAGAGGGAGGGGCCAAGCCGTCCCACAATTCACCCCTCCACTTT
>TRBV6-6|TRBJ2-5|-|-
CASSGQFGETQYF
TGTGCCAGCAGTGGACAATTTGGGGAGACCCAGTACTTC
>TRBV5-3|TRBJ1-5|TRBD1|-
CARNQTGNKGNQPQHF
TGTGCCAGAAACCAGACAGGGAATAAAGGCAATCAGCCCCAGCATTTT
>TRBV20-1|TRBJ2-1|-|once
CSASENEQFF
TGCAGTGCTAGCGAGAATGAGCAGTTCTTC
>TRBV4-1|TRBJ1-3|-|-
CASSQVGGAGNTIYF
TGCGCCAGCAGCCAAGTAGGGGGGGCTGGAAACACCATATATTTT
>TRBV13|TRBJ2-1|-|once
CASSPGLPSSYNEQFF
TGTGCCAGCAGCCCGGGACTGCCGAGCTCCTACAATGAGCAGTTCTTC
>TRBV7-9|TRBJ2-5|TRBD2|-
CASSTSGYQETQYF
TGTGCCAGCAGCACTAGCGGGTACCAAGAGACCCAGTACTTC
>TRBV4-3|TRBJ1-1|-|-
CASSPSQGQKLTEAFF
TGCGCCAGCAGCCCAAGCCAAGGACAGAAACTCACTGAAGCTTTCTTT
>TRBV11-1|TRBJ2-3|TRBD2|-
CASSFGAGDTDTQYF
TGTGCCAGCAGCTTCGGAGCGGGGGACACAGATACGCAGTATTTT
>TRBV5-1|TRBJ2-5|-|-
CASSLAEDPQETQYF
TGCGCCAGCAGCTTGGCCGAGGATCCCCAAGAGACCCAGTACTTC
>TRBV24-1|TRBJ1-2|TRBD1|-
CATSDGTAYGYTF
TGTGCCACCAGTGATGGGACAGCTTATGGCTACACCTTC
>TRBV7-2|TRBJ2-3|TRBD1|once
CASTPDRRSTDTQYF
TGTGCCAGCACTCCGGACAGGCGAAGCACAGATACGCAGTATTTT
>TRBV6-5|TRBJ1-3|-|once
CASSQGNTIYF
TGTGCCAGCAGTCAGGGAAACACCATATATTTT
>TRBV3-1/TRBV3-2|TRBJ2-7|TRBD2|once
CASSQGVESREGQFPGEQYF
TGTGCCAGCAGCCAAGGAGTAGAGTCGCGGGAGGGACAATTTCCGGGCGAGCAGTACTTC
>TRBV9|TRBJ1-2|-|-
CASSVDPSNYGYTF
TGTGCCAGCAGCGTAGATCCGTCCAACTATGGCTACACCTTC